This T cell receptor beta chain emerged from a study of T cell responses to AZD1222 COVID-19 vaccine. Study-wide points: Nearly half of spike-specific TCRs reportedly target variant regions that are unmutated in the B.1.351 and B.1.1.7 variants. Clonal diversity may have been underestimated in mostly white British donors. Just a handful of people given AZD1222 tested seropositive at baseline.

Sequencing was performed with immunoSEQ multiplex PCR; in TCRdb, only in-frame clones are kept and a portion is missing. The sample has about 100,000 clones, around 83% seen once; the top ten hold under 1.5%. Per germline, CDR1 SGHVS and CDR2 FNYEAQ. Trimming took off 3 bases at V and 4 bases at J, with 12 bases between the two ends. CDR3 size: 15 residues. As for this clone: The antigen remains undetermined.

The receptor comes from an adult in good health. This sample comprised peripheral blood, obtained on day 0 of AZD1222 vaccination. V gene TRBV7-6 combines with J gene TRBJ2-2; D is possibly TRBD1 (6 bases). The chain's CDR3 is CASSFSGARTGELFF. The CDR3 nucleotides are TGTGCCAGCAGCTTTTCAGGGGCCCGCACCGGGGAGCTGTTTTTT.